These 3 T cell receptor beta chains originate from one sample sequenced in a study of blood T cell repertoires in COVID-19. Profiled with immunoSEQ multiplex PCR; TCRdb holds only in-frame clones, not every one. The sample yields over 55,000 clones, about four fifths seen once. Sequenced sample: PBMCs or T cells enriched from blood (not recorded which). Source of these receptors: a middle-aged woman with acute COVID-19.

The chain uses TRBV6-4 and TRBJ1-1; D remains unclear. Trimming shortened V by 4 bases and J by 0 bases, and 6 bases separated the two germline ends. This CDR3 has 13 residues. The germline CDR1 and CDR2 sequences are MRHNA and SNTAGT. CDR3 in DNA: TGTGCCAGCAGTGCAGAAATGAACACTGAAGCTTTCTTT. Residues: CASSAEMNTEAFF.

The chain recombines TRBV27 with TRBJ1-3; 7 bases align to TRBD1. CDR1 and CDR2 (germline): MNHEY, SMNVEV (reference sequence). V trimming: 2 bases; J trimming: 0 bases; junction bases outside the gene matches: 4. The CDR3 is 16 amino acids. The chain's CDR3 is CASSLRGQSSGNTIYF. CDR3 nucleotide sequence: TGTGCCAGCAGTTTAAGGGGACAGTCCTCTGGAAACACCATATATTTT.

This chain joins TRBV29-1 and TRBJ2-6; 8 nucleotides align to TRBD1. This CDR3 is 16 amino acids long. J was trimmed by 3 bases and V by 5 bases; bases with no gene match: 9. The germline V gene has CDR1 SQVTM and CDR2 ANQGSEA. The CDR3: CSVSGTGLSGANVLTF. CDR3 DNA sequence: TGCAGCGTTTCGGGGACAGGTCTTAGTGGGGCCAACGTCCTGACTTTC.